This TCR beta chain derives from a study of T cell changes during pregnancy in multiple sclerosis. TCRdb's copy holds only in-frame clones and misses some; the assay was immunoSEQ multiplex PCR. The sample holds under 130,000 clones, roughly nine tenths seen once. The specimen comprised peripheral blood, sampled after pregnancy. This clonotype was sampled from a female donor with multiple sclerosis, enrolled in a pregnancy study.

The CDR3 DNA is TGTGCCAGCGCCCAGCGTGACGGTAGCACAGATACGCAGTATTTT. It codes for CASAQRDGSTDTQYF. The rearrangement joins TRBV6-4 to TRBJ2-3; unclear D gene. Looked up from germline, CDR1 is MRHNA and CDR2 is SNTAGT. This CDR3 region has 15 residues. V dropped 8 bases and J dropped 0 bases, with 15 bases sitting between them.